This T cell receptor (beta chain) was profiled in a study of T-cell reconstitution after alpha-beta-depleted transplantation in children. Molecular barcoding with unique molecular identifiers was used for the TCRbeta library. TCRdb reprocessed the PCR reads via MiXCR and lists one record per CDR3 protein. The table shows just over 950,000 distinct CDR3 sequences, with under 30% occurring only once. CDR3 length: 14 residues. Trimming took 7 bases from V and 3 from J, leaving 16 bases between them. Germline loops: CDR1 SGHTA, CDR2 FQGNSA. Of note for this clonotype: Its antigen is currently unknown.

Findings and caveats of the study: By one year post-transplant, T-cell counts and diversity largely arose from T cells that were newly produced. The study traced high day-60 TCRbeta diversity in some patients to surviving recipient T cells and thymic progenitors.

V is TRBV7-2 and J is TRBJ2-7, with a tentative D call TRBD2 (5 bases). This clonotype was sampled from a boy younger than two who had a stem cell transplant for SCID, so the T cells may come from the graft donor. Source: PBMCs, mostly from graft donor cells, taken 360 days after TCRalphabeta/CD19-depleted stem cell transplant. The CDR3 loop is CASTQRALLYEQYF. For the CDR3, the DNA is TGTGCCAGCACCCAGAGGGCGCTCCTCTACGAGCAGTACTTC.